This T cell receptor beta chain is drawn from a study of T cell responses to AZD1222 COVID-19 vaccine. Study-level points and caveats: Baseline seropositives among AZD1222 recipients totaled only 5 to 7.

Produced via immunoSEQ multiplex PCR; TCRdb's table is partial and in-frame only. Of about 110,000 clones listed, 90% to 95% are singletons. The CDR3 sequence is 11 residues long. The ends lost 10 bases at V and 11 bases at J; junction bases unmatched: 10. CDR1 and CDR2 from the germline V gene are SNHLY and FYNNEI. Details on this clone: Its matching antigen is unknown.

The sequence was collected from an adult in good health. Sequencing was performed on peripheral blood, taken on day 0 of AZD1222 vaccination. The chain links TRBV2 to TRBJ1-1; 7 nucleotides agree with TRBD1. CDR3 bases: TGTGCCACCACGACAGGGATGGTGGCTTTCTTT. This sequence encodes CATTTGMVAFF.